Following are 16 T cell receptor beta chains from one sample sequenced in a study of T cell responses to AZD1222 COVID-19 vaccine (dated by TCRdb to 2020 to 2022). In light of the paper, this sample's time point label describes: about 28 days (+/-7) after the second vaccine dose. Libraries came from the immunoSEQ multiplex PCR assay. TCRdb took over this immuneACCESS table, retaining in-frame rearrangements with V and J assigned. Such tables are incomplete; in checked studies, under half of the missing clones stem from an unresolved V gene, and the remainder is unexplained. For this sample there are 65,000 to 85,000 clones; around 85% appear just once. More than 9% of the sample lies in the top ten. Sequencing used peripheral blood, obtained 28 days after the second AZD1222 dose. These receptor sequences come from an adult who received the AZD1222 COVID-19 vaccine.

The V call is TRBV3-1 (or the pseudogene TRBV3-2), the J call TRBJ2-7, with 8 bases matching TRBD1. There are 16 residues in the CDR3. Germline values: CDR1 LGHDT, CDR2 YNNKEL (reference sequence). V was pared by 4 bases and J by 4 bases, with 12 bases of the junction left unmatched. CDR3 amino acids: CASSREVTGGRYEQYF. The CDR3 coding sequence is TGTGCCAGCAGCCGGGAAGTAACAGGGGGAAGGTACGAGCAGTACTTC.

The chain employs TRBV11-2 and TRBJ2-3; weak D call: TRBD1 (6 bases). Germline V gene sequence: CDR1 SGHAT, CDR2 FQNNGV. This CDR3 is built from 16 residues. Trimming cost V 5 bases and J 0 bases, with 15 bases left between them. The CDR3 DNA follows: TGTGCCAGCAGCCTTGGGACACGAATTAGCACAGATACGCAGTATTTT. It is translated as CASSLGTRISTDTQYF.

This chain uses TRBV7-2 with TRBJ2-7; TRBD2 matches at 10 bases. The CDR3 sequence is 14 residues long. The V gene end was trimmed by 4 bases and the J gene end by 3 bases; junction bases not matched to a gene: 3. Germline loops: CDR1 SGHTA, CDR2 FQGNSA. The CDR3 reads CASSSRTSGYEQYF. CDR3 nucleotides: TGTGCCAGCAGCTCCCGGACTAGCGGCTACGAGCAGTACTTC.

The chain joins TRBV2 to TRBJ2-2, with D hard to call. CDR3 length equals 10 residues. CDR1 is SNHLY, CDR2 FYNNEI, per germline. Between the trimmed V and J ends, which lost 1 base and 9 bases, there was a span of 0 bases. CDR3 coding DNA: TGTGCCAGCAGTGAAGGGGAGCTGTTTTTT. This sequence encodes CASSEGELFF.

The chain is built from TRBV13 and TRBJ1-3; D might be TRBD1 (5 bases). Germline lookup yields CDR1 PRHDT and CDR2 FYEKMQ (reference sequence). The V end was cut by 2 bases, the J end by 3 bases, with 14 bases between. The CDR3 is made up of 16 amino acids. CDR3 loop: CASSLTVAGIGNTIYF. The CDR3 nucleotides are TGTGCCAGCAGCTTAACCGTGGCAGGGATTGGAAACACCATATATTTT.

The V and J genes are TRBV24-1 and TRBJ1-4, with TRBD1 identical over 9 bases. Trimming at V came to 9 bases and at J to 4 bases, leaving 2 bases not matched to a gene. The CDR3 is 13 residues long. CDR1 KGHDR and CDR2 SFDVKD come from the germline V gene. For the CDR3, the DNA is TGTGCCACCGGGACAGGGCTTAATGAAAAACTGTTTTTT. The encoded protein is CATGTGLNEKLFF.

This rearrangement joins TRBV5-1 to TRBJ2-5, with TRBD1 identical over 12 bases. The CDR3 is made up of 16 amino acids. V was pared by 4 bases and J by 5 bases, with 9 bases of the junction left unmatched. From germline, CDR1 is SGHRS and CDR2 YFSETQ. This CDR3 reads CASSRTGTGGVETQYF. The CDR3 DNA reads as TGCGCCAGCAGCCGGACCGGGACAGGGGGCGTGGAGACCCAGTACTTC. The full variable domain, completed using reference TRBV5-1 and TRBJ2-5, is KAGVTQTPRYLIKTRGQQVTLSCSPISGHRSVSWYQQTPGQGLQFLFEYFSETQRNKGNFPGRFSGRQFSNSRSEMNVSTLELGDSALYLCASSRTGTGGVETQYFGPGTRLLVL.

The chain joins TRBV2 to TRBJ2-1; the match to TRBD2 covers 12 bases. The CDR3 is made up of 15 amino acids. Germline V CDR1 and CDR2: SNHLY, FYNNEI. Trimming at V came to 8 bases and at J to 9 bases, leaving 11 bases not matched to a gene. CDR3 loop: CASGDTSGGFREQFF. For the CDR3, the DNA is TGTGCCAGCGGGGATACTAGCGGGGGGTTTCGTGAGCAGTTCTTC.

The chain couples TRBV6-5 to TRBJ1-3, with unresolved D. The V and J ends lost 5 bases and 0 bases respectively, with 11 bases between them. This CDR3 is 15 amino acids long. The germline gives CDR1 MNHEY, CDR2 SVGAGI. The CDR3 nucleotides read TGTGCCAGCAGTCCCGACTGGAGCTCTGGAAACACCATATATTTT. This translates into CASSPDWSSGNTIYF.

This chain connects TRBV29-1 to TRBJ1-4, with D perhaps TRBD1 (6 bases). Germline loops: CDR1 SQVTM, CDR2 ANQGSEA. The CDR3 runs to 14 residues. The V gene lost 6 bases and the J gene lost 3 bases, with 14 bases spanning the gap. The DNA for the CDR3 is TGCAGCGTGGCCCACGGACAGCCTAATGAAAAACTGTTTTTT. This codes for CSVAHGQPNEKLFF. The full variable domain, its missing parts supplied by reference TRBV29-1 and TRBJ1-4, is SAVISQKPSRDICQRGTSLTIQCQVDSQVTMMFWYRQQPGQSLTLIATANQGSEATYESGFVIDKFPISRPNLTFSTLTVSNMSPEDSSIYLCSVAHGQPNEKLFFGSGTQLSVL.

V and J are TRBV6-1 and TRBJ1-1; TRBD1 aligns across 8 bases. CDR1 MNHNS and CDR2 SASEGT come from the germline V gene. Unmatched junction bases numbered 7, after V lost 5 bases and J lost 2 bases. This CDR3 contains 15 residues. The DNA for the CDR3 is TGTGCCAGCAGTTCGGACAGGGTCCGAAACACTGAAGCTTTCTTT. Protein product: CASSSDRVRNTEAFF.

The chain is built from TRBV4-1 and TRBJ2-3, with TRBD2 matching over 9 bases. With V trimmed by 0 bases and J by 0 bases, 13 bases remained unmatched. Germline CDR1 MGHRA, CDR2 YSYEKL. This CDR3 has 20 residues. The chain's CDR3 is CASSQDALAGTRSSTDTQYF. As DNA, the CDR3 is TGCGCCAGCAGCCAAGACGCGCTAGCGGGGACCCGATCTAGCACAGATACGCAGTATTTT.

The chain has TRBV4-1 and TRBJ2-2; D may be TRBD1 or TRBD2 (5 bases each). Germline V gives CDR1 MGHRA, CDR2 YSYEKL. Trimming stripped 0 bases from V and 7 bases from J, with 18 bases between. This CDR3 has 17 residues. The CDR3 spells CASSQEEATARGGELFF. CDR3 in DNA: TGCGCCAGCAGCCAAGAGGAGGCAACCGCGAGGGGCGGGGAGCTGTTTTTT.

The sample holds one count of this clone. J is TRBJ1-6 and V is TRBV30; D is possibly TRBD1 (6 bases). CDR3 length equals 15 residues. The V gene lost 5 bases and the J gene lost 0 bases, with 11 bases spanning the gap. CDR1 is GTSNPN, CDR2 SVGIG, per germline (reference sequence). The CDR3 DNA sequence: TGTGCCTGGGGAGCGGACAGCTCCTATAATTCACCCCTCCACTTT. This translates into CAWGADSSYNSPLHF.

CDR3 sequence: CASSLQRNTEAFF. CDR3 in DNA: TGTGCCAGCAGCCTGCAGAGGAACACTGAAGCTTTCTTT. The J gene is TRBJ1-1, the V gene TRBV9, with D unclear. The CDR3 spans 13 residues. Germline CDR1 is SGDLS and CDR2 is YYNGEE. With 4 bases removed from V and 1 base from J, the gap between germline ends came to 8 bases.

This chain uses TRBV5-4 with TRBJ2-7; the D gene is possibly TRBD1 (5 bases). CDR3 length: 14 residues. V lost 2 bases, J lost 4 bases, and 13 bases lay in between. Germline V gene lookup returns CDR1 SGHNT and CDR2 YYREEE (reference sequence). The CDR3 is CASSFGIGAYEQYF. CDR3 coding DNA: TGTGCCAGCAGCTTCGGAATTGGGGCTTACGAGCAGTACTTC.